The 8 T cell receptor beta chains below were found in one sample sequenced in a study of CD8+ T cells in alopecia areata (dated by TCRdb to about 2018). Library preparation employed the immunoSEQ multiplex PCR assay. For TCR sequencing, RNA was extracted from every sample and reverse transcribed into cDNA to serve as template. TCRdb's version of the immuneACCESS table is confined to in-frame rearrangements and falls short of the full clone set. An unresolved V gene accounts for under half of the shortfall where checked; the remainder is of unknown origin. Present in this sample are around 250,000 clones, 67% of which were seen just once. Around 1.2% of the sample is held by the ten biggest clonotypes. The sample's time point, from its label and the paper: baseline before oral tofacitinib. Here the sequenced sample was CD4+ T cells sorted from blood, taken at week 0. The receptors were sampled from a human donor with alopecia areata.

The chain couples TRBV5-1 to TRBJ2-3; 7 bases fit TRBD2. V lost 6 bases to trimming and J lost 0 bases; unmatched junction nucleotides: 4. This CDR3 comprises 14 residues. Germline values: CDR1 SGHRS, CDR2 YFSETQ. Here the CDR3 reads CASISGGSTDTQYF. The CDR3 DNA reads as TGCGCCAGCATATCCGGGGGGAGCACAGATACGCAGTATTTT.

The chain recombines TRBV6-6 with TRBJ2-2; 8 nucleotides line up with TRBD1. There are 16 residues in the CDR3. V lost 0 bases and J lost 5; bases outside the gene matches: 5. CDR1 is MNHNY and CDR2 is SVGAGI in the germline V gene (reference sequence). CDR3 in DNA: TGTGCCAGCAGTTACTCGCAGGGGGCCTTAACCGGGGAGCTGTTTTTT. It encodes CASSYSQGALTGELFF.

In the case of this clone: Other DNA sequences in the same sample also yield this CDR3. The chain links TRBV29-1 to TRBJ2-5; D is uncertain. The CDR3 contains 10 residues. CDR1 SQVTM and CDR2 ANQGSEA come from the germline V gene. V lost 4 bases, J lost 5 bases, and 5 bases lay in between. The chain's CDR3 is CSVGVETQYF. In DNA form, the CDR3 reads TGCAGCGTTGGGGTGGAGACCCAGTACTTC.

This chain uses TRBV23-1 with TRBJ2-1; 7 bases agree with TRBD1. TRBV23-1 qualifies as an ORF whose function is uncertain. Trimming took 4 bases from V and 7 from J; bases not matched to a gene: 4. This CDR3 region has 13 residues. This CDR3 is CASSPDRHNEQFF. DNA for the CDR3: TGCGCCAGCAGTCCGGACAGGCATAATGAGCAGTTCTTC.

The rearrangement joins TRBV7-2 to TRBJ2-3; tentative D call: TRBD2 (6 bases). Trimming pared 5 bases from V and 3 bases from J, leaving 9 bases between. This CDR3 is 13 amino acids long. CDR1 SGHTA and CDR2 FQGNSA come from the germline V gene. CDR3 bases: TGTGCCAGCAGCGAGGCGGGGACAGATACGCAGTATTTT. It is translated as CASSEAGTDTQYF.

The J gene is TRBJ1-2, the V gene TRBV5-6; D remains ambiguous. The CDR3 runs to 11 residues. Germline CDR1 reads SGHDT; CDR2 reads YYEEEE. V shed 0 bases and J shed 10 bases, with 7 bases lying between them. The CDR3 here is CASSLVDVYTF. The CDR3 nucleotides read TGTGCCAGCAGCTTGGTAGATGTCTACACCTTC.

The chain is built from TRBV6-1 and TRBJ2-2; 8 nucleotides match TRBD2. The CDR3 contains 18 residues. V was pared by 4 bases and J by 0 bases, with 10 bases of the junction left unmatched. Germline assignment: CDR1 MNHNS and CDR2 SASEGT. The CDR3 loop reads CASSAQPLAGANTGELFF. The CDR3 DNA sequence: TGTGCCAGCAGTGCCCAACCTCTAGCGGGCGCGAACACCGGGGAGCTGTTTTTT.

The rearrangement links TRBV9 to TRBJ2-7; possible D gene TRBD2, 5 bases. V gave up 4 bases and J gave up 2 bases, with 13 bases separating them. Germline V CDR1 and CDR2: SGDLS, YYNGEE. CDR3 length: 14 amino acids. As DNA, the CDR3 is TGTGCCAGCAGCCCTCGCGGGCTCCCCTACGAGCAGTACTTC. This translates into CASSPRGLPYEQYF.